This T cell receptor beta chain was sequenced for a study of T cells in tuberculosis. Study as a whole: Within 7 days of starting treatment, or before, PBMC were stored.

The time point here: new active TB diagnosis, blood taken before or within 7 days of starting treatment. Unsorted cryopreserved PBMC were sequenced, averaging about 100,000 T cells per clinical donor. This CDR3 spans 15 amino acids. CDR1 MNHNS and CDR2 SASEGT come from the germline V gene. V gave up 5 bases and J gave up 7 bases, with 18 bases separating them. This table comes from immunoSEQ multiplex PCR, and its TCRdb copy is limited to in-frame clones, with some not included. The table records 30,000 or so clones, roughly nine tenths of them present only once. The material sequenced was PBMCs, taken at tuberculosis diagnosis. This chain links TRBV6-1 with TRBJ1-5; TRBD1 is a possible D gene (6 bases). The TCR was taken from an adult with tuberculosis. Some clones in this sample may be carry-over from other donors' samples. The DNA for the CDR3 is TGTGCCAGCAGTTTGAGGGTAGCAGGGGTCCAGCCCCAGCATTTT. It encodes CASSLRVAGVQPQHF.